This TCR beta chain was profiled in a study of shared clonotypes between healthy human individuals (dated by TCRdb to 2020 to 2021). In the study overall: Two women and three men aged 18 to 49 years were included in the cohort. Blood TCR repertoires of a handful of healthy adults were deeply sequenced to estimate repertoire size and the extent of clonotype sharing between individuals. Between about 0.94 and 8.9 billion PBMCs per donor were obtained by leukapheresis. For each donor, CD4 naive and CD4 memory were each given three plates, CD8 naive was given two plates, and CD8 memory was given one plate. Different laboratories and diverse techniques were used to prepare libraries and sequence TCR repertoires, to increase sequencing depth and limit assay-specific biases. What the work shows at the level of the full study, not this receptor alone: Sharing across a handful of donors was observed for 4.5% to 6.5% of naive CD4, 3% to 3.5% of naive CD8, about 2.5% of memory CD4, and about 0.4% of memory CD8 clonotypes. Even with the large sequencing depth, rarefaction of the sorted-subset datasets indicated that sequencing was incomplete. Clonotypes shared by all four sorted-subset donors showed higher generation probabilities than non-shared clonotypes. Naive subsets generally had larger estimated clonotype richness than memory subsets. The small number of donors limited the genetic and exposure-history diversity represented. Sampling was restricted to blood, and TCR repertoires in tissue are likely to differ from TCR repertoires in blood. Pairwise subsampling indicated that sequencing depth was expected to affect the degree of clonotype sharing among donors.

The donors were healthy, HIV-negative adults who had no recently reported acute infections or vaccinations. All donors were Caucasian adults living in Nashville, Tennessee, USA. CD8 memory samples were composed of magnetically selected CD45RO+ cells combined with CCR7-negative CD45RA+ effector memory (TemRA) cells. Blood was obtained by leukapheresis, after which PBMCs were separated by Ficoll-Histopaque density gradient centrifugation and cryopreserved in liquid nitrogen vapor phase. Analytical flow cytometry was used to check the purity and quantity of each magnetically sorted T cell population. From each sorted fraction, genomic DNA was isolated and quantified by UV absorbance on a Nanodrop 2000c. In the case of this clone: Its antigen is still unknown. The record has no base qualities; no much larger clone is one base away.

Using the deep immunoSEQ assay, TCR CDR3 regions were amplified from genomic DNA by multiplex PCR. Extracted genomic DNA from each cell subset was spread evenly across all wells of several immunoSEQ 96-well plates, with each plate serving as a replicate. For sorted subsets, roughly 200 ng of genomic DNA, equivalent to 25,000 to 35,000 T cell genomes, went into each replicate PCR. Purified libraries were measured with a Qubit 3.0 fluorometer, size-checked on a Bioanalyzer 2100, and measured again with the KAPA Library Quantification kit. Every immunoSEQ 96-well plate was sequenced on a dedicated single-read 150-cycle Illumina NextSeq 550 flow cell. On the authors' methods: Because only junctional sequences without quality scores were contained in the immunoSEQ output, filtering matching that applied to full-length reads could not be performed. To assign V/J genes and CDR3, sequences were annotated using PyIR, a Python wrapper for IgBLAST v1.9, with IMGT germline references. Reads were removed for weak V/J assignments (E-value above 1e-6), missing CDR3, stop codons, out-of-frame junctions, or ambiguous translated residues. V3J clonotypes were defined by identical inferred V gene, J gene, and CDR3 amino acid sequence. To compute the percentage overlap between repertoires, the number of shared unique clonotypes was divided by the size of the smaller repertoire. RTK rarefaction, the Chao1 estimator, and Recon v2.1 estimates of unobserved clonotypes were used to assess repertoire richness. For all TCRbeta clonotypes obtained by the gDNA method from several donors, generation probabilities were computed with OLGA. The clones in this table, taken by TCRdb from immuneACCESS, are in-frame only. Not every clone is retained; where verified, under half of the shortfall comes from an unresolved V gene, and the cause of the rest is unknown. That table is the source of V, J and clone size, and D and trimming were worked out from the DNA. A total of roughly 300,000 clones appear in this sample, more than 75% of them only once. The top ten clones comprise around 15% of the sample.

Sequencing was done on a sample of memory CD8+ T cells sorted from blood. The cell subset or site tag for this specimen amounts to: CD45RO+ cells pooled with CCR7-negative TemRA cells. The sequence came from a man younger than 30 in good health.

The nucleotides are TGTGCCAGCAGTCGCGAGGTGTATGGCTACACCTTC. Its protein product is CASSREVYGYTF. Here the chain combines TRBV7-9 and TRBJ1-2; no D gene call is confident. From the germline V gene (reference sequence), CDR1 is SEHNR and CDR2 is FQNEAQ. Deletion took 6 bases off V and 5 bases off J, with a span of 10 bases between the germline ends. The CDR3 goes from the cysteine to the phenylalanine over 12 residues. The read is trimmed to its CDR3 DNA, 36 bases read in frame from base 1.